Listed below are T cell receptor beta chains from one sample, sequenced in a study of neoadjuvant anti-PD-1 for oral cavity cancer. Clones were sequenced by immunoSEQ multiplex PCR, and TCRdb holds only the in-frame ones, with some missing. The sample gives approximately 67,000 clones, approximately 82% of which show up once; approximately 3% is in the top ten. The material sequenced was PBMCs, taken before nivolumab (anti-PD-1) treatment. Receptor source: a person aged 35-79 years with oral cavity squamous cell carcinoma. The CDR3 runs from the conserved cysteine through the conserved F or W. A D gene is named only where the DNA matches it firmly. Clone size appears in some rows only: once, few, many, or a class for an expanded clone.

clone_size j_call v_call cdr3_length d_call cdr3_aa cdr3_nt
NA TRBJ2-7 TRBV10-3 16 TRBD1 CAISGVGTGRTYEQYF TGTGCCATCAGTGGGGTTGGGACAGGGAGGACCTACGAGCAGTACTTC
few TRBJ2-7 TRBV7-8 13 NA CASRLAVSYEQYF TGTGCCAGCAGACTAGCTGTTTCTTACGAGCAGTACTTC
NA TRBJ1-3 TRBV4-1 16 NA CASSQEGVLSGNTIYF TGCGCCAGCAGCCAAGAAGGGGTTCTCTCTGGAAACACCATATATTTT
NA TRBJ2-1 TRBV28 17 TRBD2 CASSTGLAGGWYNEQFF TGTGCCAGCAGTACAGGACTAGCGGGGGGATGGTACAATGAGCAGTTCTTC
NA TRBJ2-7 TRBV7-8 12 NA CASSFRPYEQYF TGTGCCAGCAGCTTTCGACCCTACGAGCAGTACTTC
NA TRBJ1-3 TRBV6-1 13 NA CASRLSSGNTIYF TGTGCCAGCAGGCTTAGCTCTGGAAACACCATATATTTT
NA TRBJ2-3 TRBV7-9 13 NA CASRAPSTDTQYF TGTGCCAGCAGGGCGCCTAGCACAGATACGCAGTATTTT
once TRBJ2-7 TRBV7-8 15 NA CASSLGLRVSYEQYF TGTGCCAGCAGCTTGGGGCTCCGGGTCTCCTACGAGCAGTACTTC
NA TRBJ2-7 TRBV6-5 16 NA CASSYSKTTQTYEQYF TGTGCCAGCAGTTACTCGAAAACCACGCAGACCTACGAGCAGTACTTC
NA TRBJ1-1 TRBV7-3 16 NA CASSPGGGGMGTEAFF TGTGCCAGCAGCCCGGGTGGTGGGGGTATGGGCACTGAAGCTTTCTTT
NA TRBJ2-1 TRBV7-6 15 NA CASSLAGREPDEQFF TGTGCCAGCAGCTTAGCGGGGCGGGAACCCGATGAGCAGTTCTTC
NA TRBJ2-7 TRBV4-1 19 NA CASSQVGGQGKGSSYEQYF TGCGCCAGCAGCCAAGTTGGAGGGCAGGGGAAGGGGTCGAGCTACGAGCAGTACTTC
NA TRBJ1-1 TRBV28 16 NA CASSRILPNENTEAFF TGTGCCAGCAGTCGGATCCTACCAAATGAGAACACTGAAGCTTTCTTT
NA TRBJ2-3 TRBV5-4 14 TRBD2 CASTLSGSGATQYF TGTGCCAGCACTCTTAGCGGGAGTGGGGCAACGCAGTATTTT
NA TRBJ1-4 TRBV28 16 NA CASSFEGGTRNEKLFF TGTGCCAGCAGCTTCGAAGGGGGGACACGGAATGAAAAACTGTTTTTT
NA TRBJ2-3 TRBV6-6 15 NA CASSPRTQGTDTQYF TGTGCCAGCAGCCCGCGTACCCAGGGGACAGATACGCAGTATTTT
many TRBJ1-5 TRBV27 14 NA CASSSQEDNQPQHF TGTGCCAGCAGTTCTCAGGAGGACAATCAGCCCCAGCATTTT
NA TRBJ1-5 TRBV5-6 15 NA CASSLLESSNQPQHF TGTGCCAGCAGCTTGCTAGAAAGTAGCAATCAGCCCCAGCATTTT
NA TRBJ1-3 TRBV5-1 16 NA CASSENSPGTGNTIYF TGCGCCAGCTCGGAAAATTCGCCAGGTACTGGAAACACCATATATTTT
NA TRBJ1-1 TRBV2 14 NA CASTGPSEDTEAFF TGTGCCAGTACCGGGCCCTCCGAAGACACTGAAGCTTTCTTT
NA TRBJ2-1 TRBV6-4 16 TRBD2 CASSDSPSGYYNEQFF TGTGCCAGCAGTGACTCCCCTAGCGGTTACTACAATGAGCAGTTCTTC
NA TRBJ1-6 TRBV28 15 TRBD1 CASSGGTGSNSPLHF TGTGCCAGCAGCGGAGGGACAGGTTCTAATTCACCCCTCCACTTT
NA TRBJ2-3 TRBV30 15 TRBD2 CAWVPGLAPTDTQYF TGTGCCTGGGTTCCGGGACTAGCGCCTACAGATACGCAGTATTTT
NA TRBJ2-1 TRBV10-1 14 NA CASSDAGAYNEQFF TGCGCCAGCAGTGATGCGGGGGCTTACAATGAGCAGTTCTTC
NA TRBJ2-2 TRBV7-9 15 NA CASSLGKRNTGELFF TGTGCCAGCAGCTTAGGCAAGCGGAACACCGGGGAGCTGTTTTTT
NA TRBJ2-3 TRBV7-9 16 NA CASSYVPGKGADTQYF TGTGCCAGCAGCTATGTACCCGGAAAGGGGGCAGATACGCAGTATTTT
NA TRBJ1-1 TRBV15 16 NA CATSRAAGSGGTEAFF TGTGCCACCAGCAGAGCGGCAGGGAGCGGGGGCACTGAAGCTTTCTTT
NA TRBJ1-3 TRBV5-1 15 NA CASSLFTGTGNTIYF TGCGCCAGCAGCTTATTTACAGGGACTGGAAACACCATATATTTT
NA TRBJ2-3 TRBV19 14 TRBD2 CASGTSGTSDTQYF TGTGCCAGTGGGACTAGCGGCACCTCAGATACGCAGTATTTT
NA TRBJ2-7 TRBV9 14 NA CASSLRGGSYEQYF TGTGCCAGCAGCCTCCGAGGAGGCTCCTACGAGCAGTACTTC
NA TRBJ2-7 TRBV7-2 15 NA CASSPDREGSYEQYF TGTGCCAGCAGCCCAGATCGGGAAGGAAGTTACGAGCAGTACTTC